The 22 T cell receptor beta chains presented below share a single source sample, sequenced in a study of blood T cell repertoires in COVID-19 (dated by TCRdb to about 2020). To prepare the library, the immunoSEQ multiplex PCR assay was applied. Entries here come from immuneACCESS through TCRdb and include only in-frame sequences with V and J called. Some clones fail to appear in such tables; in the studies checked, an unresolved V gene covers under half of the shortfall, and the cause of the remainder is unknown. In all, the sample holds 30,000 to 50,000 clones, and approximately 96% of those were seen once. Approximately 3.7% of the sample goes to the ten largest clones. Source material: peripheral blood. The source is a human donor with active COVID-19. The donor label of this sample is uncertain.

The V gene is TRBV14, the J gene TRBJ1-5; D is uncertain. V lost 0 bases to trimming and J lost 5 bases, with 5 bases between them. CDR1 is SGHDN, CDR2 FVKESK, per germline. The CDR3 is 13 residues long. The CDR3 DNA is TGTGCCAGCAGCCAAGATCTGTATCAGCCCCAGCATTTT. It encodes CASSQDLYQPQHF.

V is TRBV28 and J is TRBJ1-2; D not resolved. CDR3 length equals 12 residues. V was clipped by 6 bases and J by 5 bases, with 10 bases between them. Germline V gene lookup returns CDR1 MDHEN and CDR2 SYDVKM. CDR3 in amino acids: CASSSAGYGYTF. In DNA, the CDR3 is TGTGCCAGCAGCTCTGCGGGGTATGGCTACACCTTC.

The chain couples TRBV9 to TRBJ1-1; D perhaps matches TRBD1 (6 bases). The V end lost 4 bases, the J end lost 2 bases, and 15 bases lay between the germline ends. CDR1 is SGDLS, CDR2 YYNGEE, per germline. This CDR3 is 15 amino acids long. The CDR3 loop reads CASSPGQRLNTEAFF. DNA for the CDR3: TGTGCCAGCAGCCCAGGACAGAGACTTAACACTGAAGCTTTCTTT. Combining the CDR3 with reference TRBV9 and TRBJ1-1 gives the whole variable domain DSGVTQTPKHLITATGQRVTLRCSPRSGDLSVYWYQQSLDQGLQFLIQYYNGEERAKGNILERFSAQQFPDLHSELNLSSLELGDSALYFCASSPGQRLNTEAFFGQGTRLTVV.

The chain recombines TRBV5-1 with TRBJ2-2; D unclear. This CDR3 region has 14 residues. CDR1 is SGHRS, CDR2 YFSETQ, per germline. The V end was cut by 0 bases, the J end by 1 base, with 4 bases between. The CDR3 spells CASSLERNTGELFF. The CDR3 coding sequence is TGCGCCAGCAGCTTGGAGAGGAACACCGGGGAGCTGTTTTTT. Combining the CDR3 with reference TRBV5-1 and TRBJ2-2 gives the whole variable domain KAGVTQTPRYLIKTRGQQVTLSCSPISGHRSVSWYQQTPGQGLQFLFEYFSETQRNKGNFPGRFSGRQFSNSRSEMNVSTLELGDSALYLCASSLERNTGELFFGEGSRLTVL.

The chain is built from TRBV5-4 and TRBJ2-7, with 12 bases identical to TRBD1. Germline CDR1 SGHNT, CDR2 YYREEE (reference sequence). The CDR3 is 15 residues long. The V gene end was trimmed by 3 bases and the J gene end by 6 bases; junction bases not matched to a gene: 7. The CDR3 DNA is TGTGCCAGCAGCTCACCGGGACAGGGGGCAGGCGAGCAGTACTTC. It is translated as CASSSPGQGAGEQYF.

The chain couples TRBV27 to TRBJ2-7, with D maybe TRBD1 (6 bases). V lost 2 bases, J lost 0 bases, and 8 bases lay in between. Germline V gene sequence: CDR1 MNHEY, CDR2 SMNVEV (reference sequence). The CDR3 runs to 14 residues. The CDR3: CASSLGGHSYEQYF. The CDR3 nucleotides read TGTGCCAGCAGTTTAGGGGGCCACTCCTACGAGCAGTACTTC.

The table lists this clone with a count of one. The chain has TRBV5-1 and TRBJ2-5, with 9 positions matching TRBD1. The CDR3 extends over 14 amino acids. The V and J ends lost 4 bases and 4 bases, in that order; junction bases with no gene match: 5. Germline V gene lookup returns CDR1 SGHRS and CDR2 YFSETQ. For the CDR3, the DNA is TGCGCCAGCAGCCCACAGGGGGCCACAGAGACCCAGTACTTC. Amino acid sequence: CASSPQGATETQYF.

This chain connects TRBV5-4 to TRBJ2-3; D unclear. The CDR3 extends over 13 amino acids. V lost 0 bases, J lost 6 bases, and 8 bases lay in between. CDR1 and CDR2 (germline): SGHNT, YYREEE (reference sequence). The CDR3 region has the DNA TGTGCCAGCAGCTTGGCCGGTACGGATACGCAGTATTTT. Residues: CASSLAGTDTQYF.

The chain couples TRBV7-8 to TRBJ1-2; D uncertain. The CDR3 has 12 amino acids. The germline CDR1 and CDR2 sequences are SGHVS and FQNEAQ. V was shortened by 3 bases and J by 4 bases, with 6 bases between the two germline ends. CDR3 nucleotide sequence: TGTGCCAGCAGCTTGAACGGCTATGGCTACACCTTC. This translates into CASSLNGYGYTF.

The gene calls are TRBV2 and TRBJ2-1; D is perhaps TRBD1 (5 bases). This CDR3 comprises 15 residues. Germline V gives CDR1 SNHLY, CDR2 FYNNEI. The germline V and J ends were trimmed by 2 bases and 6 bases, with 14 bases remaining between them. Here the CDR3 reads CASSEKGLDFNEQFF. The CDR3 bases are TGTGCCAGCAGTGAAAAGGGGCTAGACTTCAATGAGCAGTTCTTC.

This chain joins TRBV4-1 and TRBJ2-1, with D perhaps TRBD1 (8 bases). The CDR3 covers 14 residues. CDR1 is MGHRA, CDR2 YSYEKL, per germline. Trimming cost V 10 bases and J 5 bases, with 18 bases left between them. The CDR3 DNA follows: TGCGCCACTAGCGGACAGGGTTTTAACAATGAGCAGTTCTTC. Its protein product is CATSGQGFNNEQFF.

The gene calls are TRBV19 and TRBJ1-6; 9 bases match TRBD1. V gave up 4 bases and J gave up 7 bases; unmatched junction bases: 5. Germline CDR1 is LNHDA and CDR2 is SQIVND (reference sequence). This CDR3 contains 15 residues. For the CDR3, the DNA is TGTGCCAGTAGTACCAACAGGGGGCTGAATTCACCCCTCCACTTT. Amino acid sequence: CASSTNRGLNSPLHF.

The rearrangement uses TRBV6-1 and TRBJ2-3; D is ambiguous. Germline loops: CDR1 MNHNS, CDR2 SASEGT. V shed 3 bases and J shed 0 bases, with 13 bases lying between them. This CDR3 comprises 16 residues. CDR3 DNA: TGTGCCAGCAGTGAGGGCAGCCTCCCTAGCACAGATACGCAGTATTTT. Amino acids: CASSEGSLPSTDTQYF.

The CDR3 coding sequence is TGTGCCATCAGAGCGGACAGCCGCAACCTGAACACTGAAGCTTTCTTT. It yields the protein CAIRADSRNLNTEAFF. The J gene is TRBJ1-1, the V gene TRBV10-3, with D perhaps matching TRBD1 (6 bases). CDR1 ENHRY and CDR2 SYGVKD come from the germline V gene. Between the trimmed V and J ends, which lost 6 bases and 0 bases, there was a span of 17 bases. The CDR3 consists of 16 residues.

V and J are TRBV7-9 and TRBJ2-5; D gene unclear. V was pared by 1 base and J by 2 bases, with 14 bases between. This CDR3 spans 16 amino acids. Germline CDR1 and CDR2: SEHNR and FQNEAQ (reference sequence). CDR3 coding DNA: TGTGCCAGCAGCTTAGTTATATCGCTAGATCAAGAGACCCAGTACTTC. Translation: CASSLVISLDQETQYF.

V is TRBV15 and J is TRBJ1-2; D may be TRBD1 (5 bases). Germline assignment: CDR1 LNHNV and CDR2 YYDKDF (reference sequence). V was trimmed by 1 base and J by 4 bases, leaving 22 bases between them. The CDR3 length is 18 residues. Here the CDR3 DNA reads TGTGCCACCAGCAGAGGAGGACACCTCCGACGTTTGGGCTATGGCTACACCTTC. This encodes CATSRGGHLRRLGYGYTF.

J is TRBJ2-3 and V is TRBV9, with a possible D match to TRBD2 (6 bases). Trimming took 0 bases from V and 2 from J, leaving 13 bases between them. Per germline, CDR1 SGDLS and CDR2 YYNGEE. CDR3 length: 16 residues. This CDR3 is CASSVAGGTYTDTQYF. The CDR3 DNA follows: TGTGCCAGCAGCGTAGCTGGGGGGACTTACACAGATACGCAGTATTTT.

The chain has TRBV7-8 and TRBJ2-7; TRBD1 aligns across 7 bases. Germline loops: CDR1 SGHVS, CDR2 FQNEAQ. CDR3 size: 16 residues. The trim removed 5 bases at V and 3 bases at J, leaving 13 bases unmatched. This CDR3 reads CASSHLRQGVGYEQYF. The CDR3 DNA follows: TGTGCCAGCAGCCATCTAAGGCAGGGGGTAGGCTACGAGCAGTACTTC.

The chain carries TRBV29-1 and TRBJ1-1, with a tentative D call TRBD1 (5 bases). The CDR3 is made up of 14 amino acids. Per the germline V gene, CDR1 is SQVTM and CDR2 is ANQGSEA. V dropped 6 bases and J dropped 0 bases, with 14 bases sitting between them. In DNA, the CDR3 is TGCAGCGTCGCCAGACAGCACATGAACACTGAAGCTTTCTTT. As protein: CSVARQHMNTEAFF.

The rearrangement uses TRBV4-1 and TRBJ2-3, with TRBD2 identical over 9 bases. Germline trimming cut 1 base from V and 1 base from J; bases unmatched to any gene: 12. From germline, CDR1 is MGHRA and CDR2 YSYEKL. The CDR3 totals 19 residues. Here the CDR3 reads CASSQGVAGGPTRTDTQYF. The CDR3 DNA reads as TGCGCCAGCAGCCAAGGGGTTGCGGGGGGGCCAACCCGCACAGATACGCAGTATTTT.

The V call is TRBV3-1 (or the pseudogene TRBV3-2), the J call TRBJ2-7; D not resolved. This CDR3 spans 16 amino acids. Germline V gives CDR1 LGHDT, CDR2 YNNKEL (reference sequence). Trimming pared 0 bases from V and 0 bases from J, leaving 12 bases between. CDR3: CASSQEVERSSYEQYF. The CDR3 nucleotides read TGTGCCAGCAGCCAAGAAGTGGAACGGAGCTCCTACGAGCAGTACTTC.

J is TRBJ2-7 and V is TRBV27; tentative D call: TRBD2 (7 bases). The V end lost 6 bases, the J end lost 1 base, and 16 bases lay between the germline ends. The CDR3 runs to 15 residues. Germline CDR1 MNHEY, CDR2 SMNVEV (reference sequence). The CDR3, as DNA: TGTGCCAGCAGGTGGGGGGCGGGGGAGTCCTACGAGCAGTACTTC. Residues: CASRWGAGESYEQYF.